These 30 T cell receptor beta chains originate from one sample sequenced in a study of blood T cell repertoires in COVID-19. Using immunoSEQ multiplex PCR, the repertoire was profiled, and TCRdb retains in-frame clones only, with some absent. The sample contains about 180,000 clones, roughly 88% of which appear only once. Sequenced input: peripheral blood. Receptors originate from a man aged 55 to 70 with acute or convalescent COVID-19.

DNA of the CDR3: TGTGCCAGCAGTTTAACAGGGATCTACGAGCAGTACTTC. Protein: CASSLTGIYEQYF. The V and J genes are TRBV28 and TRBJ2-7; the D gene is possibly TRBD1 (6 bases). This CDR3 comprises 13 residues. Deletions cut 2 bases from V and 3 bases from J, with 8 bases between. Germline loops: CDR1 MDHEN, CDR2 SYDVKM.

As for this clone: Sequence at one end of the junction differs from germline and may be a read error. The J gene is TRBJ2-2, the V gene TRBV7-7; 9 nucleotides match TRBD1. Germline-derived CDR1 and CDR2 are SSHAT and FNYEAQ (reference sequence). The CDR3 spans 17 residues. The CDR3 here is CASSLAPGQGRTGELFF. The CDR3 bases are TGTGCTAGCAGCTTAGCCCCGGGACAGGGTAGGACCGGGGAGCTGTTTTTT.

This chain uses TRBV7-6 with TRBJ2-7, with TRBD1 matching over 9 bases. Germline CDR1 is SGHVS and CDR2 is FNYEAQ. The CDR3 runs 15 residues. The V and J ends lost 5 bases and 2 bases, in that order; junction bases with no gene match: 7. The chain's CDR3 is CASSRTGTGPYEQYF. The CDR3 DNA is TGTGCCAGCAGCCGTACCGGGACAGGGCCCTACGAGCAGTACTTC.

The chain employs TRBV6-5 and TRBJ1-1; weak D call: TRBD1 (6 bases). CDR3 length: 15 amino acids. CDR1 and CDR2 (germline): MNHEY, SVGAGI. The V gene lost 0 bases and the J gene lost 5 bases, with 13 bases spanning the gap. The DNA of the CDR3 is TGTGCCAGCAGTTACTCGAGGGGGGGCCTGACTGAAGCTTTCTTT. Its translation is CASSYSRGGLTEAFF.

The rearrangement links TRBV11-2 to TRBJ2-7; D is uncertain. Trimming removed 3 bases from V and 7 bases from J, with 7 bases in between. Germline values: CDR1 SGHAT, CDR2 FQNNGV. The CDR3 runs to 11 residues. This CDR3 is CASSLIREQYF. Written as DNA, the CDR3 is TGTGCCAGCAGCTTGATCCGGGAGCAGTACTTC. Full variable domain (remainder filled in from reference TRBV11-2 and TRBJ2-7): EAGVAQSPRYKIIEKRQSVAFWCNPISGHATLYWYQQILGQGPKLLIQFQNNGVVDDSQLPKDRFSAERLKGVDSTLKIQPAKLEDSAVYLCASSLIREQYFGPGTRLTVT.

The CDR3 protein is CASLTSGSTDTQYF. The CDR3 DNA is TGTGCCAGCTTAACTAGCGGTAGCACAGATACGCAGTATTTT. This chain joins TRBV28 and TRBJ2-3; 8 nucleotides align to TRBD2. The germline V gene encodes CDR1 MDHEN and CDR2 SYDVKM. V lost 8 bases, J lost 0 bases, and 4 bases stayed unmatched. This CDR3 has 14 amino acids.

The chain combines TRBV7-3 with TRBJ2-7; D is possibly TRBD2 (6 bases). Germline loops: CDR1 SGHTA, CDR2 FQGTGA. This CDR3 is 11 amino acids long. V was shortened by 6 bases and J by 8 bases, with 11 bases between the two germline ends. The CDR3 region has the DNA TGTGCCAGCAGGTTAGCGGACAAGCAGTACTTC. Its protein product is CASRLADKQYF.

The chain couples TRBV19 to TRBJ2-7; no reliable D call. The CDR3 runs to 15 residues. Per the germline V gene, CDR1 is LNHDA and CDR2 is SQIVND (reference sequence). Trimming removed 1 base at V and 4 bases at J, with 14 bases between. The CDR3 loop is CASSIAVGSLYEQYF. DNA for the CDR3: TGTGCCAGTAGTATAGCGGTCGGTAGTTTATACGAGCAGTACTTC.

V usage is TRBV28 and J usage is TRBJ1-2; TRBD1 matches 12 bases. After removal of 4 bases from V and 6 bases from J, the junction contained 9 bases not matched to a gene. This CDR3 comprises 16 residues. Germline V gene sequence: CDR1 MDHEN, CDR2 SYDVKM. CDR3 bases: TGTGCCAGCAGTTCGTCCGGGACAGGGGGCTCTGATGGCTACACCTTC. Its translation is CASSSSGTGGSDGYTF.

The rearrangement links TRBV2 to TRBJ2-2, with D possibly being TRBD2 (5 bases). V was pared by 4 bases and J by 6 bases, with 9 bases between. This CDR3 is 13 amino acids long. Germline V gene sequence: CDR1 SNHLY, CDR2 FYNNEI. Here the CDR3 DNA reads TGTGCCAGCAGTGCACTAGTACCCGGGGAGCTGTTTTTT. It is translated as CASSALVPGELFF.

This chain links TRBV6-5 with TRBJ2-7; the D gene is possibly TRBD1 (6 bases). The V and J ends lost 6 bases and 0 bases respectively, with 15 bases between them. CDR1 is MNHEY and CDR2 is SVGAGI in the germline V gene. The CDR3 has 15 amino acids. The CDR3 loop reads CASRNYQGTSYEQYF. CDR3 nucleotide sequence: TGTGCCAGCAGAAATTACCAGGGGACCTCCTACGAGCAGTACTTC.

The rearrangement joins TRBV9 to TRBJ1-1; 7 nucleotides line up with TRBD1. CDR1 and CDR2 from the germline V gene are SGDLS and YYNGEE. The length of the CDR3 is 14 residues. Losses at the gene ends were 4 bases for V and 1 base for J; bases not matched to a gene: 4. The CDR3 reads CASSSGQPNTEAFF. The DNA for the CDR3 is TGTGCCAGCAGCTCGGGACAGCCGAACACTGAAGCTTTCTTT.

The chain employs TRBV3-1 (or the pseudogene TRBV3-2) and TRBJ2-2; D is uncertain. Looked up from germline, CDR1 is LGHDT and CDR2 is YNNKEL (reference sequence). The V gene lost 1 base and the J gene lost 7 bases, with 13 bases spanning the gap. The CDR3 is 15 residues long. For the CDR3, the DNA is TGTGCCAGCAGCCAAGCGGAGACTGCTGTCGGGGAGCTGTTTTTT. This codes for CASSQAETAVGELFF.

This clone is a singleton in its sample. J is TRBJ1-3 and V is TRBV28, with 8 bases identical to TRBD1. V trimming: 4 bases; J trimming: 0 bases; junction bases outside the gene matches: 5. CDR3 length equals 16 residues. CDR1 MDHEN and CDR2 SYDVKM come from the germline V gene. CDR3 in DNA: TGTGCCAGCAGTTCCGGGACAGGTGACTCTGGAAACACCATATATTTT. Translated, it gives CASSSGTGDSGNTIYF.

CDR3 protein: CASTRGQLSSGNTIYF. The CDR3 DNA follows: TGTGCCAGCACCCGAGGACAGCTGAGCTCTGGAAACACCATATATTTT. The chain recombines TRBV11-2 with TRBJ1-3; tentative D call: TRBD1 (6 bases). Trimming removed 7 bases at V and 0 bases at J, with 16 bases between. Germline CDR1 reads SGHAT; CDR2 reads FQNNGV. This CDR3 has 16 residues.

This chain links TRBV7-9 with TRBJ1-5; D is possibly TRBD1 (6 bases). CDR3 length: 13 amino acids. The germline V gene has CDR1 SEHNR and CDR2 FQNEAQ (reference sequence). Trimming stripped 4 bases from V and 6 bases from J, with 10 bases between. The CDR3 DNA reads TGTGCCAGCAGCTCCCAAGGGGGTCAGCCCCAGCATTTT. It yields the protein CASSSQGGQPQHF.

The genes are TRBV7-9 and TRBJ1-5, with 10 bases that match TRBD1. CDR1 is SEHNR and CDR2 is FQNEAQ in the germline V gene (reference sequence). V was pared by 5 bases and J by 2 bases, with 6 bases of the junction left unmatched. The CDR3 runs to 16 residues. The CDR3 sequence is CASSLTGTGGNQPQHF. The CDR3 DNA reads as TGTGCCAGCAGCCTCACCGGGACAGGGGGCAATCAGCCCCAGCATTTT.

This clone showed up just a few times. The DNA for the CDR3 is TGTGCCAGCATCGGGACAGGGGGTATGGGTCAGCCCCAGCATTTT. Protein product: CASIGTGGMGQPQHF. This chain joins TRBV2 and TRBJ1-5; 11 bases match TRBD1. The CDR3 runs to 15 residues. V was pared by 7 bases and J by 6 bases, with 8 bases of the junction left unmatched. Germline lookup yields CDR1 SNHLY and CDR2 FYNNEI.

The genes are TRBV4-2 and TRBJ1-5, with D tentatively TRBD1 (6 bases). Between the trimmed V and J ends, which lost 3 bases and 7 bases, there was a span of 22 bases. CDR1 LGHNA and CDR2 YNFKEQ come from the germline V gene. The CDR3 consists of 17 residues. CDR3 amino acids: CASSQGEGRGWAQPQHF. CDR3 coding DNA: TGTGCCAGCAGCCAGGGAGAGGGCAGGGGTTGGGCCCAGCCCCAGCATTTT.

The rearrangement uses TRBV28 and TRBJ2-4, with 7 bases that match TRBD2. This CDR3 is built from 15 residues. J was trimmed by 3 bases and V by 8 bases; bases with no gene match: 10. Germline CDR1 MDHEN, CDR2 SYDVKM. The CDR3 spells CASGGGRSGKNIQYF. The CDR3 DNA reads TGTGCCAGCGGGGGAGGGAGGTCAGGCAAAAACATTCAGTACTTC.

The chain recombines TRBV3-1 (or the pseudogene TRBV3-2) with TRBJ2-7; 9 positions match TRBD2. V dropped 8 bases and J dropped 0; count of bases not matched to a gene: 2. In germline, CDR1 is LGHDT, CDR2 YNNKEL (reference sequence). This CDR3 has 13 residues. For the CDR3, the DNA is TGTGCCAGCGGACTAGCGAGCTCCTACGAGCAGTACTTC. Translating gives CASGLASSYEQYF.

The chain couples TRBV4-3 to TRBJ2-3; the match to TRBD2 covers 8 bases. This CDR3 contains 21 residues. Germline V gives CDR1 LGHNA, CDR2 YSLEER. V gave up 0 bases and J gave up 2 bases; unmatched junction bases: 19. This CDR3 reads CASSQEWSGRRVWAHTDTQYF. CDR3 coding DNA: TGCGCCAGCAGCCAAGAATGGAGCGGGAGACGGGTTTGGGCGCACACAGATACGCAGTATTTT.

V and J are TRBV10-2 and TRBJ2-7; TRBD2 matches 11 bases. The junction had 5 bases not matched to a gene; V was cut back by 6 bases and J by 1 base. This CDR3 is 15 amino acids long. Germline V lookup: CDR1 WSHSY, CDR2 SAAADI. The chain's CDR3 is CASRGLAGGSYEQYF. The CDR3 DNA follows: TGCGCCAGCAGGGGCCTAGCGGGAGGTTCCTACGAGCAGTACTTC.

The count of this clone is one. The rearrangement uses TRBV3-1 (or the pseudogene TRBV3-2) and TRBJ2-1; 14 bases align to TRBD2. Germline loops: CDR1 LGHDT, CDR2 YNNKEL (reference sequence). The trim removed 1 base at V and 3 bases at J, leaving 5 bases unmatched. This CDR3 comprises 18 residues. Here the CDR3 reads CASSQGGLAGVGYNEQFF. CDR3 nucleotides: TGTGCCAGCAGCCAAGGGGGACTAGCGGGAGTGGGCTACAATGAGCAGTTCTTC.

V gene TRBV9 combines with J gene TRBJ2-5; 7 nucleotides align to TRBD2. The germline V gene encodes CDR1 SGDLS and CDR2 YYNGEE. The CDR3 extends over 14 amino acids. The V segment lost 4 bases and the J segment 1 base; nucleotides outside the gene matches: 4. This CDR3 is CASSFSSGQETQYF. Here the CDR3 DNA reads TGTGCCAGCAGCTTTTCTAGCGGCCAAGAGACCCAGTACTTC.

The sample holds one count of this clone. The gene calls are TRBV5-1 and TRBJ2-2; possibly TRBD2 for D (6 bases). V lost 3 bases and J lost 7, with 16 bases in between. This CDR3 comprises 15 residues. Looked up from germline, CDR1 is SGHRS and CDR2 is YFSETQ. The CDR3 bases are TGCGCCAGCAGCTCCCGGGGGTCCGACAGCGGGGAGCTGTTTTTT. Translated: CASSSRGSDSGELFF.

The chain uses TRBV7-9 and TRBJ2-7; unclear D gene. CDR1 and CDR2 (germline): SEHNR, FQNEAQ (reference sequence). V lost 2 bases to trimming and J lost 2 bases, with 16 bases between them. The CDR3 consists of 16 residues. The CDR3 protein is CASSLIGLRGTYEQYF. The DNA for the CDR3 is TGTGCCAGCAGCTTAATTGGGTTAAGAGGAACCTACGAGCAGTACTTC.

The V and J genes are TRBV10-3 and TRBJ2-7; 9 bases line up with TRBD2. Germline CDR1 and CDR2: ENHRY and SYGVKD. Trimming removed 3 bases from V and 7 bases from J; junction bases left unmatched: 10. This CDR3 region has 15 residues. CDR3 DNA sequence: TGTGCCATCAGTGACCAACTAGCGGGTGGAGAGGAGCAGTACTTC. Its protein product is CAISDQLAGGEEQYF.

The V gene is TRBV30, the J gene TRBJ1-6, with D maybe TRBD1 (6 bases). Germline V lookup: CDR1 GTSNPN, CDR2 SVGIG (reference sequence). The CDR3 loop spans 15 amino acids. Trimming stripped 2 bases from V and 7 bases from J, with 15 bases between. The CDR3 reads CAWSPRGISNSPLHF. The DNA of the CDR3 is TGTGCCTGGAGTCCAAGGGGGATTAGCAATTCACCCCTCCACTTT.

This chain connects TRBV9 to TRBJ2-3; D gene ambiguous. The CDR3 has 14 residues. Germline-derived CDR1 and CDR2 are SGDLS and YYNGEE. The germline V and J ends were trimmed by 0 bases and 6 bases, with 11 bases remaining between them. CDR3 nucleotides: TGTGCCAGCAGCGTAGCACCCCCTCAGGATACGCAGTATTTT. Translation: CASSVAPPQDTQYF.